This T cell receptor beta chain was identified in a study of vaccination and CD4 T cells after COVID-19. In the study overall: The post-COVID samples were taken a median around 100 days after diagnosis, anywhere from 35 to 161.

Noted time point: late sampling 161 to 241 days after vaccination in three convalescent patients. The sample's treatment: approximately 11-day PBMC culture with coronavirus spike peptide pools or control peptides (ViraFEST assay). Comment on this clonotype: Its antigen is not identified.

This CDR3 spans 16 amino acids. Germline V CDR1 and CDR2: SNHLY, FYNNEI. Trimming removed 8 bases at V and 1 base at J, with 20 bases between. Oncomine TCR Beta short-read sequencing was applied to DNA from cultured CD4+ T cells. TCRdb re-analysed the PCR reads in MiXCR, keeping a single row per CDR3 protein. Seen here are 20,000 to 25,000 distinct CDR3 sequences, 43% observed once, and the top ten hold 4.9%. The chain has TRBV2 and TRBJ2-5, with a weak D call TRBD1 (6 bases). This TCR came from a human donor who had recovered from COVID-19. The input for sequencing was CD4+ T cells from blood, cultured in vitro, taken about 7 months after SARS-CoV-2 vaccination. The DNA for the CDR3 is TGTGCCAGCGTAGGGGGATCACGAAGCCCCCAAGAGACCCAGTACTTC. It encodes CASVGGSRSPQETQYF.